The 32 T cell receptor beta chains in this list originate from one sample, sequenced in a study of T-cell reconstitution after alpha-beta-depleted transplantation in children. As it was prepared, the TCRbeta library received unique molecular identifiers. In TCRdb, the PCR reads were re-called with MiXCR into one record per CDR3 protein. The profile shows approximately 800,000 distinct CDR3 sequences, less than 20% of them singletons. Source: PBMCs, mostly from graft donor cells, taken 360 days after TCRalphabeta/CD19-depleted stem cell transplant. The receptors shown here come from a male patient younger than 18 who had a stem cell transplant for acute lymphoblastic leukemia, so the T cells may come from the graft donor.

This clonotype appeared a single time. V usage is TRBV7-9 and J usage is TRBJ2-5; D gene unclear. The germline gives CDR1 SEHNR, CDR2 FQNEAQ (reference sequence). Trimming removed 5 bases from V and 1 base from J, with 11 bases in between. The CDR3 sequence is 14 residues long. CDR3 nucleotide sequence: TGTGCCAGCAGCCAATACACCCTCCAAGAGACCCAGTACTTC. Its translation: CASSQYTLQETQYF.

The table lists this clonotype with a few counts. This chain links TRBV20-1 with TRBJ2-7; D might be TRBD2 (6 bases). Trimming shortened V by 3 bases and J by 2 bases, and 14 bases separated the two germline ends. The germline gives CDR1 DFQATT, CDR2 SNEGSKA (reference sequence). The CDR3 runs to 14 residues. CDR3 loop: CSARPGEYPYEQYF. CDR3 DNA: TGCAGTGCTAGGCCGGGAGAGTACCCCTACGAGCAGTACTTC.

In the case of this clonotype: The conserved closing phenylalanine or tryptophan is absent in this CDR3, likely reflecting a read error. Because the CDR3's place on the DNA is in doubt, the DNA is left out and the CDR3 is given as listed by TCRdb. The chain has TRBV12-3 or TRBV12-4 and TRBJ2-1; the table's D call, TRBD2, has no DNA check behind it. The CDR3 length is 14 residues, termini included. CDR3 loop: CASSPSTSGRDRSS.

The sample holds many counts of this clonotype. The chain employs TRBV29-1 and TRBJ2-7, with D tentatively TRBD1 (5 bases). CDR1 and CDR2 from the germline V gene are SQVTM and ANQGSEA. V lost 6 bases and J 1 base, leaving 13 bases between the germline ends. This CDR3 has 13 residues. CDR3 region: CSVPRVESYEQYF. CDR3 in DNA: TGCAGCGTGCCCAGGGTTGAATCCTACGAGCAGTACTTC.

This clonotype was found a few times. The J gene is TRBJ1-3, the V gene TRBV6-5; D possibly corresponds to TRBD1 (6 bases). CDR1 is MNHEY, CDR2 SVGAGI, per germline. The CDR3 sequence is 16 residues long. Deletions cut 3 bases from V and 4 bases from J, with 16 bases between. The CDR3 DNA reads as TGTGCCAGCAGTTATGGGTTACAGGGTGGAGGAAACACCATATATTTT. Residues: CASSYGLQGGGNTIYF.

The genes are TRBV7-9 and TRBJ2-2; TRBD1 aligns across 7 bases. The V and J ends lost 7 bases and 3 bases, in that order; junction bases with no gene match: 11. CDR3 length: 16 amino acids. CDR1 and CDR2 (germline): SEHNR, FQNEAQ (reference sequence). The CDR3 spells CASTLRGGAYTGELFF. DNA of the CDR3: TGTGCCAGCACCCTTAGAGGGGGCGCCTACACCGGGGAGCTGTTTTTT.

This clonotype was counted a few times. The CDR3, as DNA: TGTGCCATCAGTGAGTCGTCAGGTGGAAATGAAAAACTGTTTTTT. As protein: CAISESSGGNEKLFF. The chain joins TRBV10-3 to TRBJ1-4; D is undetermined. Trimming took 0 bases from V and 5 from J, leaving 10 bases between them. CDR3 length: 15 residues. The V gene's germline CDR1 is ENHRY and CDR2 SYGVKD.

This clonotype came up a few times. The V gene is TRBV7-3, the J gene TRBJ1-1; the D gene is possibly TRBD1 (6 bases). V lost 5 bases, J lost 1 base, and 11 bases lay in between. The CDR3 length is 14 residues. Germline V gives CDR1 SGHTA, CDR2 FQGTGA. DNA of the CDR3: TGTGCCAGCAGCCCGGACAGATCGAACACTGAAGCTTTCTTT. Translation: CASSPDRSNTEAFF.

At least ten counts were recorded for this clonotype. The chain uses TRBV18 and TRBJ2-2, with 7 bases that match TRBD1. CDR1 is KGHSH, CDR2 LQKENI, per germline. The V and J ends lost 3 bases and 0 bases, in that order; junction bases with no gene match: 1. The CDR3 runs to 15 residues. This CDR3 reads CASSPQGANTGELFF. The DNA for the CDR3 is TGTGCCAGCTCACCTCAGGGGGCGAACACCGGGGAGCTGTTTTTT.

The chain is built from TRBV5-1 and TRBJ2-1; TRBD2 is a possible D gene (5 bases). CDR3 length: 16 amino acids. CDR1 and CDR2 from the germline V gene are SGHRS and YFSETQ. Between the trimmed V and J ends, which lost 1 base and 4 bases, there was a span of 15 bases. CDR3 bases: TGCGCCAGCAGCTTGTGGGGAGCGGCGAGGTACAATGAGCAGTTCTTC. Its protein product is CASSLWGAARYNEQFF.

The rearrangement links TRBV6-5 to TRBJ2-1; 13 nucleotides line up with TRBD2. This CDR3 region has 17 residues. Germline V lookup: CDR1 MNHEY, CDR2 SVGAGI. The V gene end was trimmed by 4 bases and the J gene end by 3 bases; junction bases not matched to a gene: 6. Here the CDR3 reads CASSLGLAGPGYNEQFF. The CDR3 DNA follows: TGTGCCAGCAGTTTGGGACTAGCGGGACCAGGCTACAATGAGCAGTTCTTC.

This clonotype was picked up a small number of times. The rearrangement uses TRBV14 and TRBJ2-3; D is possibly TRBD1 (6 bases). Trimming shortened V by 4 bases and J by 1 base, and 12 bases separated the two germline ends. Germline V lookup: CDR1 SGHDN, CDR2 FVKESK. The CDR3 is 15 residues long. The CDR3 DNA sequence: TGTGCCAGCAGCCTACAGGGTATAGGCACAGATACGCAGTATTTT. It specifies CASSLQGIGTDTQYF.

This clonotype was counted many times. The chain has TRBV7-8 and TRBJ1-4; D gene uncertain. Germline V gives CDR1 SGHVS, CDR2 FQNEAQ. Deletions cut 5 bases from V and 16 bases from J, with 20 bases between. The CDR3 loop spans 13 amino acids. CDR3 amino acids: CASSLGGGINRFF. In nucleotides, the CDR3 is TGTGCCAGCAGCCTAGGAGGAGGGATTAACAGGTTTTTT.

This clonotype was seen a few times. The chain has TRBV4-1 and TRBJ2-7; TRBD2 agrees at 12 bases. The CDR3 length is 16 residues. Germline CDR1 MGHRA, CDR2 YSYEKL. Trimming took 4 bases from V and 4 from J; bases not matched to a gene: 8. The CDR3 DNA reads TGCGCCAGCAGCCCCATAGAACTAGCGGGAGGATACGAGCAGTACTTC. It specifies CASSPIELAGGYEQYF.

This clonotype was observed a few times. This sequence joins TRBV12-3 or TRBV12-4 and TRBJ2-2; maybe TRBD1 (6 bases). V was clipped by 3 bases and J by 5 bases, with 10 bases between them. The CDR3 extends over 14 amino acids. The CDR3 nucleotides are TGTGCCAGCAGTTTTGGGGGACAAACCGGGGAGCTGTTTTTT. This translates into CASSFGGQTGELFF.

This clonotype was counted between two and nine times. The V and J genes are TRBV27 and TRBJ2-2; 14 nucleotides agree with TRBD2. Germline-derived CDR1 and CDR2 are MNHEY and SMNVEV (reference sequence). The CDR3 length is 18 residues. The ends lost 4 bases at V and 0 bases at J; junction bases unmatched: 4. For the CDR3, the DNA is TGTGCCAGCAGTTGGGGACTAGCGGGAGAAACGAACACCGGGGAGCTGTTTTTT. Translation: CASSWGLAGETNTGELFF.

The chain links TRBV7-6 to TRBJ2-7, with 11 bases identical to TRBD1. V shed 0 bases, J shed 4 bases, and the junction held 5 bases outside the gene matches. This CDR3 contains 16 residues. The V gene's germline CDR1 is SGHVS and CDR2 FNYEAQ. The CDR3 DNA reads TGTGCCAGCAGCTTAGCTGGGACAGGGGGGGCTTACGAGCAGTACTTC. Amino acid sequence: CASSLAGTGGAYEQYF.

The V call is TRBV12-3 or TRBV12-4, the J call TRBJ1-5; 7 bases are shared with TRBD1. The trim removed 5 bases at V and 5 bases at J, leaving 24 bases unmatched. The CDR3 contains 20 residues. The CDR3 DNA is TGTGCCAGCAGTCCCAACCGACAGGGCCCGGGAAGAACGGCCGATCAGCCCCAGCATTTT. This sequence encodes CASSPNRQGPGRTADQPQHF.

This clonotype was found a few times. The V gene is TRBV5-1, the J gene TRBJ2-3; 7 bases line up with TRBD1. Unmatched junction bases numbered 10, after V lost 4 bases and J lost 5 bases. This CDR3 is 15 amino acids long. Germline V gene lookup returns CDR1 SGHRS and CDR2 YFSETQ. For the CDR3, the DNA is TGCGCCAGCAGCGCCAAAGACAGGGTGCGAGATACGCAGTATTTT. Protein: CASSAKDRVRDTQYF.

About this clonotype: At one end the junction does not follow the germline gene, possibly because of a read error. The chain has TRBV29-1 and TRBJ2-3; 10 nucleotides match TRBD2. The germline V gene has CDR1 SQVTM and CDR2 ANQGSEA. CDR3 size: 13 residues. The CDR3 DNA reads as TGCAGCGGGGCTAGCGGGAGCAAAGATACGCAGTATTTT. Its protein product is CSGASGSKDTQYF.

The table lists this clonotype with a count of one. The rearrangement joins TRBV6-1 to TRBJ2-1, with D perhaps TRBD1 or TRBD2 (5 bases each). Germline assignment: CDR1 MNHNS and CDR2 SASEGT. The CDR3 is 15 residues long. V was shortened by 2 bases and J by 5 bases, with 13 bases between the two germline ends. CDR3 region: CASSEPGRSHNEQFF. As DNA, the CDR3 is TGTGCCAGCAGTGAACCGGGACGATCCCACAATGAGCAGTTCTTC.

This clonotype appeared a few times. The genes are TRBV20-1 and TRBJ2-3; 11 positions agree with TRBD2. The trim removed 2 bases at V and 9 bases at J, leaving 7 bases unmatched. The CDR3 is made up of 14 amino acids. The germline V gene has CDR1 DFQATT and CDR2 SNEGSKA (reference sequence). The chain's CDR3 is CSARRLAGMRTQYF. The DNA for the CDR3 is TGCAGTGCTAGACGACTAGCGGGAATGAGGACGCAGTATTTT.

This clonotype has a count of ten or more. The V call is TRBV5-8, the J call TRBJ2-1, with D perhaps matching TRBD1 or TRBD2 (5 bases each). This CDR3 is built from 15 residues. Between the trimmed V and J ends, which lost 2 bases and 6 bases, there was a span of 15 bases. The germline gives CDR1 SGHTS, CDR2 YDEGEE. The CDR3 coding sequence is TGTGCCAGCAGCTTCGGGACCGCTGCGGCCAATGAGCAGTTCTTC. This encodes CASSFGTAAANEQFF.

The chain recombines TRBV19 with TRBJ1-5, with 7 positions matching TRBD1. The CDR3 is 15 amino acids. V shed 3 bases and J 4 bases; nucleotides not matched to a gene: 6. CDR1 and CDR2 (germline): LNHDA, SQIVND (reference sequence). In DNA form, the CDR3 reads TGTGCCAGTAGTATCCACAGGGGTGGGAATCAGCCCCAGCATTTT. As protein: CASSIHRGGNQPQHF.

The chain joins TRBV7-9 to TRBJ2-2; D is ambiguous. Germline CDR1 SEHNR, CDR2 FQNEAQ (reference sequence). There are 17 residues in the CDR3. V lost 6 bases and J lost 2, with 19 bases in between. CDR3 DNA: TGTGCCAGCAGTTCTACCTGGGCGCTCCCTAACACCGGGGAGCTGTTTTTT. Translating it yields CASSSTWALPNTGELFF.

This chain connects TRBV14 to TRBJ2-1; 9 positions agree with TRBD1. The CDR3 is made up of 14 amino acids. CDR1 SGHDN and CDR2 FVKESK come from the germline V gene. The junction had 7 bases not matched to a gene; V was cut back by 6 bases and J by 7 bases. CDR3 bases: TGTGCCAGCAGGGGACAGGGAATACGGAATGAGCAGTTCTTC. Translated: CASRGQGIRNEQFF.

This clonotype was observed many times. This chain connects TRBV18 to TRBJ2-2; 7 bases map to TRBD1. CDR1 is KGHSH and CDR2 is LQKENI in the germline V gene. The CDR3 has 14 residues. V lost 3 bases, J lost 4 bases, and 2 bases stayed unmatched. In nucleotides, the CDR3 is TGTGCCAGCTCACCTACAGGGGCCACCGGGGAGCTGTTTTTT. This encodes CASSPTGATGELFF.

The rearrangement links TRBV24-1 to TRBJ2-1; a weak D match, TRBD1 (5 bases). V was clipped by 5 bases and J by 7 bases, with 14 bases between them. Per the germline V gene, CDR1 is KGHDR and CDR2 is SFDVKD. The CDR3 is made up of 14 amino acids. The CDR3 DNA is TGTGCCACCAGTGTGAACAGGCCTGAAAATGAGCAGTTCTTC. This gives the protein CATSVNRPENEQFF.

This chain links TRBV7-8 with TRBJ1-6; no clear D gene. V dropped 2 bases and J dropped 8 bases, with 7 bases sitting between them. Germline V gene lookup returns CDR1 SGHVS and CDR2 FQNEAQ. CDR3 length equals 13 residues. The CDR3 protein is CASSLTAYSPLHF. The CDR3 coding sequence is TGTGCCAGCAGCTTAACAGCCTATTCACCCCTCCACTTT. Variable domain in full (rest from reference TRBV7-8 and TRBJ1-6): GAGVSQSPRYKVAKRGQDVALRCDPISGHVSLFWYQQALGQGPEFLTYFQNEAQLDKSGLPSDRFFAERPEGSVSTLKIQRTQQEDSAVYLCASSLTAYSPLHFGNGTRLTVT.

The table lists this clonotype with a count of one. The chain is built from TRBV20-1 and TRBJ2-1; D call uncertain. V shed 6 bases and J shed 3 bases, with 6 bases lying between them. The CDR3 is 11 amino acids. Germline-derived CDR1 and CDR2 are DFQATT and SNEGSKA (reference sequence). The CDR3 loop reads CSAENYNEQFF. CDR3 in DNA: TGCAGTGCGGAGAACTACAATGAGCAGTTCTTC.

In its sample, this clonotype was seen a few times. The J gene is TRBJ2-1, the V gene TRBV11-2; maybe TRBD1 (5 bases). Germline values: CDR1 SGHAT, CDR2 FQNNGV. V dropped 1 base and J dropped 4 bases, with 20 bases sitting between them. There are 18 residues in the CDR3. The CDR3 reads CASSLVSGPVFKYNEQFF. The DNA of the CDR3 is TGTGCCAGCAGCTTAGTCTCAGGGCCCGTGTTTAAATACAATGAGCAGTTCTTC.

V is TRBV4-1 and J is TRBJ2-1; 11 positions match TRBD2. CDR1 is MGHRA, CDR2 YSYEKL, per germline. The CDR3 has 15 residues. The junction had 7 bases not matched to a gene; V was cut back by 8 bases and J by 4 bases. This CDR3 is CASGIGTSGYNEQFF. The CDR3 coding sequence is TGCGCCAGCGGAATCGGGACTAGCGGTTACAATGAGCAGTTCTTC.